This entry lists 9 T cell receptor beta chains sequenced from one sample in a study. TCRdb redid the calling of the 5' RACE reads with MiXCR, one entry per CDR3 protein. Of roughly 50,000 distinct CDR3 sequences in the sample, approximately 24% are singletons; the top ten hold 3.2%. Sequenced: tumor-infiltrating naive CD4+ T cells sorted from the breast tumor. Stated subset: naive CD4+ T cells, CD4+CD45RA+CD25-. All receptors come from a female donor with breast cancer.

The J gene is TRBJ1-5, the V gene TRBV6-1; 8 bases are a match to TRBD1. Germline V gene sequence: CDR1 MNHNS, CDR2 SASEGT. This CDR3 region has 15 residues. Trimming took 2 bases from V and 2 from J; bases not matched to a gene: 2. The CDR3 here is CASSEMGQGNQPQHF. The CDR3 DNA is TGTGCCAGCAGTGAAATGGGACAGGGCAATCAGCCCCAGCATTTT.

By sample fraction, this clonotype is medium-sized. The rearrangement joins TRBV12-3 or TRBV12-4 to TRBJ2-7; D unresolved. Trimming took off 8 bases at V and 6 bases at J, with 11 bases between the two ends. The CDR3 is 11 residues long. The CDR3, as DNA: TGTGCCAGCGGCAAGACTGTCGAGCAGTACTTC. Encoded protein: CASGKTVEQYF.

In its sample, this clonotype was seen a few times. The DNA for the CDR3 is TGCGCCAGCAGCGTGTCCGGGACTAGCTTCGACAATGAGCAGTTCTTC. Protein sequence: CASSVSGTSFDNEQFF. The V call is TRBV5-1, the J call TRBJ2-1, with TRBD2 matching 9 bases. Germline CDR1 and CDR2: SGHRS and YFSETQ. V lost 4 bases, J lost 5 bases, and 10 bases stayed unmatched. The CDR3 is made up of 16 amino acids.

This CDR3 is CATSRDYRDTQYF. The CDR3 DNA follows: TGTGCCACCAGCAGAGATTATCGAGATACGCAGTATTTT. The rearrangement links TRBV15 to TRBJ2-3; D is ambiguous. The V gene lost 0 bases and the J gene lost 5 bases, with 6 bases spanning the gap. CDR3 length: 13 amino acids. CDR1 is LNHNV and CDR2 is YYDKDF in the germline V gene (reference sequence).

Note on this clonotype: Compared with germline, one end of the junction differs, possibly owing to a read error. The chain joins TRBV7-9 to TRBJ1-6, with 9 bases lining up with TRBD1. The CDR3 loop spans 16 amino acids. Germline V CDR1 and CDR2: SEHNR, FQNEAQ (reference sequence). The CDR3 DNA is TGTGCCAGCAGCCTGGGACAGGGATTCTATAGTTCACCCCTCCACTTT. It codes for CASSLGQGFYSSPLHF.

The gene calls are TRBV12-3 or TRBV12-4 and TRBJ2-7; D is uncertain. This CDR3 has 10 residues. Trimming took off 9 bases at V and 2 bases at J, with 5 bases between the two ends. This CDR3 reads CASGPYEQYF. DNA for the CDR3: TGTGCCAGTGGCCCCTACGAGCAGTACTTC.

This clonotype was counted a few times. The CDR3 coding sequence is TGTGCCAGCAGCTTCTCGACTCAAGCCTACGAGCAGTACTTC. Translated, it gives CASSFSTQAYEQYF. The chain carries TRBV7-2 and TRBJ2-7; no definite D call. The germline V and J ends were trimmed by 3 bases and 2 bases, with 11 bases remaining between them. Germline V gene lookup returns CDR1 SGHTA and CDR2 FQGNSA. This CDR3 has 14 residues.

This clonotype was observed at least ten times. The rearrangement links TRBV7-2 to TRBJ2-7, with D unresolved. Trimming removed 1 base at V and 7 bases at J, with 11 bases between. Germline values: CDR1 SGHTA, CDR2 FQGNSA. The CDR3 is 13 amino acids. Here the CDR3 reads CASSLVSSYEQYF. CDR3 bases: TGTGCCAGCAGCTTAGTTTCTAGTTATGAGCAGTACTTC.

The rearrangement uses TRBV5-6 and TRBJ1-5, with unresolved D. This CDR3 region has 15 residues. From germline, CDR1 is SGHDT and CDR2 YYEEEE. V was clipped by 3 bases and J by 2 bases, with 12 bases between them. CDR3 region: CASSSGPRGNQPQHF. CDR3 DNA sequence: TGTGCCAGCAGCTCCGGCCCGAGGGGCAATCAGCCCCAGCATTTT.